The 16 T cell receptor beta chains given below trace back to one sample, sequenced in a study of CD8 T cells in Susac syndrome. About 0.45 to 1 ug RNA was reverse transcribed with random hexamers. TCRdb ran MiXCR on the immunoSEQ multiplex PCR reads and lists one entry per CDR3 protein. The table includes some 90,000 distinct CDR3 sequences, around 93% detected once. Sequenced: CD8+ T cells from PBMCs. These receptors were obtained from a human donor in good health.

The rearrangement joins TRBV6-5 to TRBJ1-2, with TRBD1 matching 8 bases. The V gene end was trimmed by 2 bases and the J gene end by 6 bases; junction bases not matched to a gene: 8. The CDR3 sequence is 15 residues long. Germline V gives CDR1 MNHEY, CDR2 SVGAGI. The DNA for the CDR3 is TGTGCCAGCAGTTACACGGCAGGGGGCGAGGATGGCTACACCTTC. Translation: CASSYTAGGEDGYTF.

The chain couples TRBV2 to TRBJ1-2; tentative D call: TRBD1 (5 bases). The germline CDR1 and CDR2 sequences are SNHLY and FYNNEI. Between the trimmed V and J ends, which lost 0 bases and 0 bases, there was a span of 17 bases. This CDR3 has 18 amino acids. This CDR3 reads CASSEALPAGPTNYGYTF. The CDR3 DNA is TGTGCCAGCAGTGAAGCGCTTCCGGCAGGGCCAACTAACTATGGCTACACCTTC.

The count of this clonotype is one. The chain employs TRBV5-1 and TRBJ2-7; weak D call: TRBD2 (8 bases). The CDR3 totals 14 residues. Germline CDR1 reads SGHRS; CDR2 reads YFSETQ. V dropped 4 bases and J dropped 2 bases, with 13 bases sitting between them. This CDR3 reads CASSPGGTAYEQYF. Written as DNA, the CDR3 is TGCGCCAGCAGCCCGGGAGGGACAGCCTACGAGCAGTACTTC.

The genes are TRBV29-1 and TRBJ1-3; 9 bases align to TRBD1. Germline-derived CDR1 and CDR2 are SQVTM and ANQGSEA. Germline trimming cut 7 bases from V and 2 bases from J; bases unmatched to any gene: 9. CDR3 size: 15 residues. CDR3 amino acids: CSASDRGPPGNTIYF. The CDR3 nucleotides read TGCAGCGCTTCGGACAGGGGTCCCCCTGGAAACACCATATATTTT.

The DNA for the CDR3 is TGTGCCAGCAGCTCAGGGGCGGGGGCGAACAATGAGCAGTTCTTC. Its translation: CASSSGAGANNEQFF. This chain joins TRBV7-3 and TRBJ2-1, with a weak D call TRBD2 (7 bases). CDR1 and CDR2 (germline): SGHTA, FQGTGA. V was pared by 4 bases and J by 5 bases, with 15 bases between. This CDR3 region has 15 residues.

This clonotype was recorded once. The chain carries TRBV3-1 and TRBJ2-3; TRBD2 matches at 7 bases. The CDR3 has 17 residues. CDR1 is LGHDT, CDR2 YNNKEL, per germline (reference sequence). V lost 0 bases and J lost 6; bases outside the gene matches: 12. The CDR3 sequence is CASSQEDRLAARDTQYF. CDR3 nucleotides: TGTGCCAGCAGCCAAGAAGATAGGCTAGCGGCCCGGGATACGCAGTATTTT.

The chain has TRBV19 and TRBJ2-3; D is tentatively TRBD1 or TRBD2 (6 bases each). The V gene lost 11 bases and the J gene lost 2 bases, with 23 bases spanning the gap. Germline V CDR1 and CDR2: LNHDA, SQIVND (reference sequence). This CDR3 is built from 16 residues. In DNA form, the CDR3 reads TGTGCCTTCACCCGAGGGGGGCGGGGCCCCACAGATACGCAGTATTTT. Translating it yields CAFTRGGRGPTDTQYF.

The chain couples TRBV7-8 to TRBJ2-7, with D possibly matching TRBD1 (6 bases). Trimming took off 5 bases at V and 1 base at J, with 12 bases between the two ends. Germline CDR1 reads SGHVS; CDR2 reads FQNEAQ. This CDR3 region has 14 residues. CDR3 loop: CASSQAGTSYEQYF. The CDR3 nucleotides read TGTGCCAGCAGCCAAGCAGGGACATCCTACGAGCAGTACTTC.

V usage is TRBV4-1 and J usage is TRBJ2-4; 9 bases line up with TRBD2. The CDR3 covers 16 residues. Germline CDR1 is MGHRA and CDR2 is YSYEKL. J was trimmed by 0 bases and V by 3 bases; bases with no gene match: 3. In DNA form, the CDR3 reads TGCGCCAGCAGCCACATAGCGGGGGTAGCCAAAAACATTCAGTACTTC. Translating it yields CASSHIAGVAKNIQYF.

This clonotype turned up a few times. The rearrangement uses TRBV25-1 and TRBJ2-7; no reliable D call. V lost 5 bases to trimming and J lost 2 bases, with 4 bases between them. CDR1 and CDR2 from the germline V gene are MGHDK and SYGVNS. The CDR3 has 11 residues. The CDR3 DNA is TGTGCCAGCAGTTTAACCTACGAGCAGTACTTC. This codes for CASSLTYEQYF.

The rearrangement uses TRBV10-3 and TRBJ1-2; no clear D gene. The CDR3 spans 14 residues. V lost 2 bases and J lost 0, with 7 bases in between. Germline assignment: CDR1 ENHRY and CDR2 SYGVKD. The CDR3 DNA reads TGTGCCATCAGTGAGGCGGTAGCTAACTATGGCTACACCTTC. Translation gives CAISEAVANYGYTF.

This clonotype was recorded once. The chain couples TRBV7-7 to TRBJ2-2, with TRBD2 matching over 13 bases. The germline gives CDR1 SSHAT, CDR2 FNYEAQ (reference sequence). The CDR3 is 17 amino acids. Losses at the gene ends were 5 bases for V and 0 bases for J; bases not matched to a gene: 3. For the CDR3, the DNA is TGTGCCAGCAGCCCGGGACTAGCGGGGCCGAACACCGGGGAGCTGTTTTTT. It is translated as CASSPGLAGPNTGELFF.

The genes are TRBV5-1 and TRBJ1-1; D call uncertain. From germline, CDR1 is SGHRS and CDR2 YFSETQ. V dropped 4 bases and J dropped 0 bases, with 10 bases sitting between them. The CDR3 covers 14 residues. DNA of the CDR3: TGCGCCAGCAGCACATTGGGTGTGAACACTGAAGCTTTCTTT. Translated, it gives CASSTLGVNTEAFF.

The chain combines TRBV12-3 or TRBV12-4 with TRBJ2-5; D gene ambiguous. The CDR3 spans 14 residues. V lost 1 base and J lost 5, with 11 bases in between. The CDR3: CASSLGALWETQYF. As DNA, the CDR3 is TGTGCCAGCAGTTTAGGGGCCTTATGGGAGACCCAGTACTTC.

The chain combines TRBV7-9 with TRBJ1-4; D gene ambiguous. The germline V gene encodes CDR1 SEHNR and CDR2 FQNEAQ (reference sequence). The CDR3 loop spans 12 amino acids. V shed 3 bases and J shed 3 bases, with 2 bases lying between them. CDR3 sequence: CASSFANEKLFF. The CDR3 region has the DNA TGTGCCAGCAGCTTCGCTAATGAAAAACTGTTTTTT.

J is TRBJ2-1 and V is TRBV9; either TRBD1 or TRBD2 may supply D (5 bases each). The CDR3 contains 16 residues. Trimming took off 0 bases at V and 2 bases at J, with 12 bases between the two ends. The V gene's germline CDR1 is SGDLS and CDR2 YYNGEE. This CDR3 is CASSVDEGTAYNEQFF. Here the CDR3 DNA reads TGTGCCAGCAGCGTAGACGAGGGGACGGCCTACAATGAGCAGTTCTTC.